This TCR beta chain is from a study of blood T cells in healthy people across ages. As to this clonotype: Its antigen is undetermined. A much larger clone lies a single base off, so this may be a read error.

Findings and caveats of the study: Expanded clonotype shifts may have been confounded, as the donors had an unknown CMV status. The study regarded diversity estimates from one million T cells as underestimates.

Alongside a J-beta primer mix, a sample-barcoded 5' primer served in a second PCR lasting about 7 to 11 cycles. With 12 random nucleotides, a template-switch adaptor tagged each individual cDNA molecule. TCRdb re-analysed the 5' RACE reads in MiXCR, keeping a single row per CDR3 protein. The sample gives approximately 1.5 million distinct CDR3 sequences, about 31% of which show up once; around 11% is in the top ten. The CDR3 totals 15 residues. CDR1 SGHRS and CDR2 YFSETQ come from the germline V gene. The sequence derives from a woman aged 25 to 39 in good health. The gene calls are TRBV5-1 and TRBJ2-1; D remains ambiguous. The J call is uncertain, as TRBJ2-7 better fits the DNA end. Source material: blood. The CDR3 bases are TGCGCCAGCAGCCCATCAAGCATGTCCTACAATGAGCAGTACTTC. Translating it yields CASSPSSMSYNEQYF.